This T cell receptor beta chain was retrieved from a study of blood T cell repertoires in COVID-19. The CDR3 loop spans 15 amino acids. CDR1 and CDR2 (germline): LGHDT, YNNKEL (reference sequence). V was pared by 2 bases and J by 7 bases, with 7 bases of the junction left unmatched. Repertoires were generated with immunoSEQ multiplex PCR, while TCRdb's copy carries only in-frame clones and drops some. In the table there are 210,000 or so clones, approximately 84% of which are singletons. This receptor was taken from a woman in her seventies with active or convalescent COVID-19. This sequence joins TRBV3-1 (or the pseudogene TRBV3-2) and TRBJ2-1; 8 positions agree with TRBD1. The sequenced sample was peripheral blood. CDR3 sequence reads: CASSQQGARENEQFF. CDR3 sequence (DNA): TGTGCCAGCAGCCAACAGGGGGCCCGTGAAAATGAGCAGTTCTTC.